This T cell receptor beta chain was obtained from a study of T cells after yellow fever vaccination. Via MiXCR, TCRdb re-called the 5' RACE reads, giving one row per CDR3 protein. The sample consists of 200,000 to 300,000 distinct CDR3 sequences, approximately 6.3% of them appearing once. Whole-study findings and limits: The booster response re-showed most primary clones: approximately 97% CD4, approximately 90% CD8. It was the secondary response that reached its peak faster, day 5 versus 15, but it was weaker.

This clonotype showed up many times. What it binds is unknown. Germline lookup yields CDR1 SGHRS and CDR2 YFSETQ. CDR3 length equals 15 residues. Trimming removed 2 bases from V and 0 bases from J, with 9 bases in between. This TCR derives from a man aged 30-40 years who received the YFV17D yellow fever vaccine. Specimen: CD4+ T cells sorted from PBMCs, collected on the day of the yellow fever booster vaccination. V usage is TRBV5-1 and J usage is TRBJ1-5, with a possible D match to TRBD1 (5 bases). The CDR3 reads CASSFGGGSNQPQHF. CDR3 DNA: TGCGCCAGCAGCTTTGGGGGGGGTAGCAATCAGCCCCAGCATTTT.